Sequencing of this T cell receptor beta chain was carried out in a study of T cell changes during pregnancy in multiple sclerosis. The method was immunoSEQ multiplex PCR; TCRdb's version includes in-frame clones alone and lacks a portion of them. Seen here are about 59,000 clones, around 93% observed once, and the top ten hold about 2.5%. V gave up 4 bases and J gave up 1 base, with 20 bases separating them. Germline CDR1 is LNHDA and CDR2 is SQIVND (reference sequence). This CDR3 is 18 amino acids long. The TCR comes from a female donor with multiple sclerosis, enrolled in a pregnancy study. Material: peripheral blood, obtained in the first trimester of pregnancy. This chain joins TRBV19 and TRBJ1-5; maybe TRBD1 (6 bases). The CDR3 loop reads CASSKGVEGVGSNQPQHF. Written as DNA, the CDR3 is TGTGCCAGTAGTAAGGGGGTTGAAGGGGTAGGGAGCAATCAGCCCCAGCATTTT.